Shown below are 14 T cell receptor beta chains from a single sample sequenced in a study of blood T cell repertoires in COVID-19. Sequencing used immunoSEQ multiplex PCR; TCRdb keeps in-frame clones, though not all of them. The repertoire holds approximately 25,000 clones, with about four fifths as singletons. The sequencing sample was made of peripheral blood. These receptors were obtained from an elderly woman with acute or convalescent COVID-19.

The chain employs TRBV6-6 and TRBJ1-5, with D possibly being TRBD1 (5 bases). This CDR3 contains 15 residues. The germline gives CDR1 MNHNY, CDR2 SVGAGI (reference sequence). Trimming took 6 bases from V and 7 from J, leaving 19 bases between them. CDR3 DNA: TGTGCCAGCAGGCCCTCGGGGGGTTTCGAACAGCCCCAGCATTTT. Translating gives CASRPSGGFEQPQHF.

The chain combines TRBV3-1 (or the pseudogene TRBV3-2) with TRBJ2-7, with TRBD2 identical over 9 bases. With V trimmed by 1 base and J by 6 bases, 4 bases remained unmatched. The germline V gene encodes CDR1 LGHDT and CDR2 YNNKEL (reference sequence). This CDR3 has 14 amino acids. CDR3 in amino acids: CASSQGGGAGEQYF. CDR3 in DNA: TGTGCCAGCAGCCAAGGCGGGGGGGCCGGCGAGCAGTACTTC.

The count of this clone is one. The rearrangement uses TRBV28 and TRBJ2-5; a possible D gene is TRBD1 (5 bases). The CDR3 runs to 13 residues. Trimming pared 4 bases from V and 7 bases from J, leaving 13 bases between. Germline-derived CDR1 and CDR2 are MDHEN and SYDVKM. CDR3 DNA: TGTGCCAGCAGTTCCGGCAGGGAAGGGACCCAGTACTTC. This gives the protein CASSSGREGTQYF.

This chain uses TRBV20-1 with TRBJ1-6; D uncertain. The V and J ends lost 3 bases and 0 bases respectively, with 9 bases between them. There are 15 residues in the CDR3. CDR1 and CDR2 (germline): DFQATT, SNEGSKA (reference sequence). The CDR3 DNA is TGCAGTGCTAGTTCGTCTGTCTCCTATAATTCACCCCTCCACTTT. Amino acid sequence: CSASSSVSYNSPLHF.

This clone has a handful of counts. V is TRBV19 and J is TRBJ1-1, with a tentative D call TRBD1 (6 bases). Per the germline V gene, CDR1 is LNHDA and CDR2 is SQIVND (reference sequence). V lost 7 bases and J lost 2, with 14 bases in between. The CDR3 is 14 amino acids. CDR3 coding DNA: TGTGCCAGTATGTCAAGGGACATTAACACTGAAGCTTTCTTT. Translating gives CASMSRDINTEAFF.

The J gene is TRBJ1-1, the V gene TRBV6-5; 7 bases are shared with TRBD1. The CDR3 loop spans 14 amino acids. J lost 5 bases, V lost 4 bases, and 7 bases had no gene match. The V gene's germline CDR1 is MNHEY and CDR2 SVGAGI. The chain's CDR3 is CASSSPGGATEAFF. The CDR3, as DNA: TGTGCCAGCAGTTCACCAGGGGGTGCTACTGAAGCTTTCTTT.

The genes are TRBV2 and TRBJ1-1; the match to TRBD1 covers 10 bases. Unmatched junction bases numbered 6, after V lost 8 bases and J lost 0 bases. The length of the CDR3 is 15 residues. Germline lookup yields CDR1 SNHLY and CDR2 FYNNEI. CDR3 sequence (DNA): TGTGCCAGCGGGGGACAGGGGAGGGTGAACACTGAAGCTTTCTTT. Protein product: CASGGQGRVNTEAFF.

This chain uses TRBV30 with TRBJ1-2; D unresolved. The CDR3 is made up of 14 amino acids. Per germline, CDR1 GTSNPN and CDR2 SVGIG (reference sequence). V lost 0 bases, J lost 0 bases, and 8 bases lay in between. CDR3 loop: CAWSVGSANYGYTF. The CDR3 coding sequence is TGTGCCTGGAGTGTTGGCAGCGCTAACTATGGCTACACCTTC.

The rearrangement links TRBV28 to TRBJ1-1; D perhaps matches TRBD1 (5 bases). V was trimmed by 3 bases and J by 8 bases, leaving 10 bases between them. CDR1 MDHEN and CDR2 SYDVKM come from the germline V gene. CDR3 size: 12 residues. This CDR3 reads CASSLGQVEAFF. In DNA, the CDR3 is TGTGCCAGCAGTTTGGGGCAGGTCGAAGCTTTCTTT.

The table lists this clone with a few counts. The chain links TRBV9 to TRBJ2-3; D ambiguous. CDR1 and CDR2 from the germline V gene are SGDLS and YYNGEE. The CDR3 is 15 amino acids. V lost 2 bases to trimming and J lost 0 bases, with 10 bases between them. The CDR3 DNA reads TGTGCCAGCAGCGTCCAGACTTCTAGCACAGATACGCAGTATTTT. This codes for CASSVQTSSTDTQYF.

This sequence joins TRBV5-6 and TRBJ2-5, with 10 positions matching TRBD1. The CDR3 loop spans 17 amino acids. The germline gives CDR1 SGHDT, CDR2 YYEEEE. The ends lost 4 bases at V and 5 bases at J; junction bases unmatched: 14. For the CDR3, the DNA is TGTGCCAGCAGCCCGCTCCGCTCCGGGACAGGGGAGGAGACCCAGTACTTC. This translates into CASSPLRSGTGEETQYF.

The rearrangement links TRBV24-1 to TRBJ2-1; 8 bases line up with TRBD2. V trimming: 4 bases; J trimming: 2 bases; junction bases outside the gene matches: 6. Germline V gene data show CDR1 as KGHDR and CDR2 as SFDVKD. The CDR3 spans 16 residues. Here the CDR3 reads CATSDPGTSAYNEQFF. CDR3 coding DNA: TGTGCCACCAGTGACCCCGGGACTAGTGCCTACAATGAGCAGTTCTTC.

This clone was found once. J is TRBJ1-2 and V is TRBV18; 7 bases map to TRBD1. CDR1 and CDR2 from the germline V gene are KGHSH and LQKENI. V lost 8 bases to trimming and J lost 4 bases; unmatched junction nucleotides: 10. The CDR3 runs 14 residues. CDR3 amino acids: CASATETGIYGYTF. CDR3 DNA: TGTGCCAGCGCAACCGAGACAGGGATCTATGGCTACACCTTC.

V usage is TRBV4-2 and J usage is TRBJ2-1, with 7 bases that match TRBD2. The germline V gene encodes CDR1 LGHNA and CDR2 YNFKEQ. With V trimmed by 2 bases and J by 0 bases, 4 bases remained unmatched. This CDR3 is built from 16 residues. The DNA for the CDR3 is TGTGCCAGCAGCCAAATGGGGGGGAGCTCCTACAATGAGCAGTTCTTC. It specifies CASSQMGGSSYNEQFF.